This T cell receptor beta chain was recorded in a study of blood T cells in healthy people across ages. Trimming cost V 1 base and J 5 bases, with 12 bases left between them. Germline CDR1 SGHTA, CDR2 FQGNSA. CDR3 size: 16 residues. Per-sample yields of isolated PBMCs were at least 6 million. About this clonotype itself: Its antigen is undetermined.

Findings and caveats of the study: The CMV status of each donor remained undetermined, and this could have confounded shifts in expanded clonotypes.

With a J-beta primer mix and a sample-barcoded 5' primer, a second PCR ran 7 to 11 cycles. TCRdb analysed the 5' RACE reads with MiXCR anew, one entry per CDR3 protein. The sample yields approximately 1,000,000 distinct CDR3 sequences, less than 50% seen once. The V and J genes are TRBV7-2 and TRBJ1-6; D is unclear. This receptor was taken from a woman in her fifties or sixties in good health. The specimen was blood. CDR3 sequence (DNA): TGTGCCAGCAGCTTAGTTAACAGAGCGAATAATTCACCCCTCCACTTT. It encodes CASSLVNRANNSPLHF.